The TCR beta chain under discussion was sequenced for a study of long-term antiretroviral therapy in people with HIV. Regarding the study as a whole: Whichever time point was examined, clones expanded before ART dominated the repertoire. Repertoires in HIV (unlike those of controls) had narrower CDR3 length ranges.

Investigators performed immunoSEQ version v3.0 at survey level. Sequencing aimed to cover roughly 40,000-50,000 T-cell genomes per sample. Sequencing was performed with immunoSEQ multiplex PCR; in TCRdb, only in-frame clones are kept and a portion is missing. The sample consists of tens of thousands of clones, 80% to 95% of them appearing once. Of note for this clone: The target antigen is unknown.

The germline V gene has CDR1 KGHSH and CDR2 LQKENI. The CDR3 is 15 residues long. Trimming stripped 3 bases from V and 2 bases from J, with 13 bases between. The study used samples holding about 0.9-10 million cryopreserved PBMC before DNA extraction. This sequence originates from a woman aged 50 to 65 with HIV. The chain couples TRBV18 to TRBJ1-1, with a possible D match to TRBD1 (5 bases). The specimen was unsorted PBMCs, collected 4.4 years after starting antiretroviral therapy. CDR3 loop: CASSPTGFLNTEAFF. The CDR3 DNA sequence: TGTGCCAGCTCACCTACAGGTTTTCTTAACACTGAAGCTTTCTTT.